The entry below describes one T cell receptor beta chain. The repertoire was sequenced with immunoSEQ multiplex PCR; TCRdb's copy has only in-frame clones and lacks some. The table includes 390,000 or so clones, roughly 80% detected once. From germline, CDR1 is MNHNS and CDR2 SASEGT. CDR3 length: 17 residues. Between the trimmed V and J ends, which lost 3 bases and 4 bases, there was a span of 21 bases. The sample is drawn from a study of blood T cell repertoires in COVID-19. Study overall: Spain, Italy and the United States supplied samples that represented acute and convalescent COVID-19. Sample material is recorded as cDNA or gDNA derived from T cells, B-cell-depleted T cells, or PBMCs.

Participants' reported clinical history set cohort assignment. The material sequenced was PBMCs or T cells enriched from blood (not recorded which). V and J are TRBV6-1 and TRBJ1-2, with D perhaps matching TRBD1 (5 bases). This clonotype was sampled from a woman aged 45-65 years who had recovered from COVID-19. The CDR3 loop is CASSEVTRGGAGYGYTF. The CDR3 DNA reads as TGTGCCAGCAGTGAGGTTACCCGGGGAGGGGCAGGCTATGGCTACACCTTC.